The clone carrying this T cell receptor beta chain was observed a few times. No antigen is known for it. The use of a sample-barcoded 5' primer and a J-beta primer mix characterized a second PCR of about 7 to 12 cycles. TCRdb reanalysed the 5' RACE reads using MiXCR and keeps one entry per CDR3 protein. The sample holds 700,000 or so distinct CDR3 sequences, 20% to 25% seen once. The sample is drawn from a study of blood T cells in healthy people across ages. Findings and limits, study-wide: TCR beta diversity, measured per million T cells, fell in a roughly linear way with age.

The V gene lost 0 bases and the J gene lost 7 bases, with 16 bases spanning the gap. Per germline, CDR1 SGHRS and CDR2 YFSETQ. The CDR3 consists of 15 residues. Each sample provided at least 5 micrograms of extracted total RNA. Sequenced input: blood. This chain links TRBV5-1 with TRBJ1-2; tentative D call: TRBD1 (6 bases). The origin of this receptor is a man between 65 and 80 years old in good health. CDR3 in amino acids: CASSLGGQLVGGYTF. CDR3 nucleotide sequence: TGCGCCAGCAGCTTGGGGGGGCAGCTTGTCGGTGGCTACACCTTC.